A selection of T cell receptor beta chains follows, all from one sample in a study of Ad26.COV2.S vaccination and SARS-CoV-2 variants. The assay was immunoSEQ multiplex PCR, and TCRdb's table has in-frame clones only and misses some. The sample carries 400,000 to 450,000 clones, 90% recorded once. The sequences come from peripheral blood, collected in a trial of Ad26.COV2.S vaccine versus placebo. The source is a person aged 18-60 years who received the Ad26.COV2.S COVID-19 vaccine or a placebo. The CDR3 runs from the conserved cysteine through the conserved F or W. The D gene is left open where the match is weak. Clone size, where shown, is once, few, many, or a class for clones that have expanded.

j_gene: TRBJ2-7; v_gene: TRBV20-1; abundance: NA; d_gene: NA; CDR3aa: CSASSDPGEQYF; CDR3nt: TGCAGTGCGAGTTCGGACCCGGGCGAGCAGTACTTC
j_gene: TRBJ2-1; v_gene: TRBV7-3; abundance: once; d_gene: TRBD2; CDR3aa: CASSLSGTSGRHEQFF; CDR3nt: TGTGCCAGCAGCTTAAGCGGGACTAGCGGGAGACATGAGCAGTTCTTC
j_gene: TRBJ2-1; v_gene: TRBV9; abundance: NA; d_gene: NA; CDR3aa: CASSVVGGGFTYNEQFF; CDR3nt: TGTGCCAGCAGCGTAGTGGGAGGTGGTTTTACCTACAATGAGCAGTTCTTC
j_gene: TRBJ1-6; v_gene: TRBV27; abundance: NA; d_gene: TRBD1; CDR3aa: CASSLFPGQGARYNSPLHF; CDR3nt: TGTGCCAGCAGCCTCTTCCCTGGACAGGGGGCGCGATATAATTCACCCCTCCACTTT
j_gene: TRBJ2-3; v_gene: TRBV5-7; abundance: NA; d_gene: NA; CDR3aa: CASSLARPRTASTDTQYF; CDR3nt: TGTGCCAGCAGCTTGGCGCGCCCCCGGACAGCTAGCACAGATACGCAGTATTTT
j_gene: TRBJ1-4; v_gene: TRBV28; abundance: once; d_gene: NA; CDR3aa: CASSLRTGLPNEKLFF; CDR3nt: TGTGCCAGCAGTTTGCGCACAGGGTTACCGAATGAAAAACTGTTTTTT
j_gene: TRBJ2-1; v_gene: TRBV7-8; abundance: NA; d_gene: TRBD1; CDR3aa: CASSTEDRGHEQFF; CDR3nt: TGTGCCAGCAGCACCGAGGACAGGGGGCATGAGCAGTTCTTC
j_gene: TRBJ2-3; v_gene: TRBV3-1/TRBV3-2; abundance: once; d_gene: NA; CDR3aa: CASSQVLAEDTQYF; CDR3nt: TGTGCCAGCAGCCAAGTGTTAGCCGAAGATACGCAGTATTTT
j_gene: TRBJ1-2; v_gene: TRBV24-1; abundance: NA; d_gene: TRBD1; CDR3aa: CATSGGGQNYGYTF; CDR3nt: TGTGCCACCAGTGGGGGGGGACAGAACTATGGCTACACCTTC
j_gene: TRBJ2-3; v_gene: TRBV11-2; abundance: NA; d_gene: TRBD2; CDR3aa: CASSLGASGNTDTQYF; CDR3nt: TGTGCCAGCAGCTTAGGGGCTAGCGGGAACACAGATACGCAGTATTTT
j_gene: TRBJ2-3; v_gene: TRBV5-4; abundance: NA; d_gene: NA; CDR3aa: CASSPASEDTQYF; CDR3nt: TGTGCCAGCAGCCCCGCTAGCGAGGATACGCAGTATTTT
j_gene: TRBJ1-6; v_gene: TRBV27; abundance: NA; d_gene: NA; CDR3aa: CASSSRAAAFQGLHF; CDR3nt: TGTGCCAGCAGTTCCCGGGCCGCGGCCTTCCAGGGCCTCCACTTT
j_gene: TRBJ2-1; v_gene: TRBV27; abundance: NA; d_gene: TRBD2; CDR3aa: CASSFGLGTSGYNEQFF; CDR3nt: TGTGCCAGCAGTTTTGGGCTCGGGACTAGCGGATACAATGAGCAGTTCTTC
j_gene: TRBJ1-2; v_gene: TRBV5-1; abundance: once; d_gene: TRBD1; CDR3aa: CASSLLGQGASGYTF; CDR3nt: TGCGCCAGCAGCTTGTTAGGACAGGGGGCGAGTGGCTACACCTTC
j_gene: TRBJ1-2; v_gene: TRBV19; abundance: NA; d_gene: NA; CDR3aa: CASSAQGRANYGYTF; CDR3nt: TGTGCCAGTAGTGCGCAGGGTAGGGCTAACTATGGCTACACCTTC
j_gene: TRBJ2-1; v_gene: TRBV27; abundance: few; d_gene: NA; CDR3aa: CASTPWLGGEQFF; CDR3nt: TGTGCCAGCACTCCTTGGTTAGGGGGGGAGCAGTTCTTC
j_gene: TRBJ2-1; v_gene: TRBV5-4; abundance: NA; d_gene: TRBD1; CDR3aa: CASSSTGGRGYNEQFF; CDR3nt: TGTGCCAGCAGCTCGACAGGGGGCCGTGGCTACAATGAGCAGTTCTTC
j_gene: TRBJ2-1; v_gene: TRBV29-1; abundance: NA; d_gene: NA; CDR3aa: CSVERGLNEQFF; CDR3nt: TGCAGCGTTGAAAGGGGTTTAAATGAGCAGTTCTTC
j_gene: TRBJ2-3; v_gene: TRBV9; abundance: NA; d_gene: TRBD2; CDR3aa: CASSVGREGTDTQYF; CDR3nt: TGTGCCAGCAGCGTCGGGCGGGAGGGCACAGATACGCAGTATTTT
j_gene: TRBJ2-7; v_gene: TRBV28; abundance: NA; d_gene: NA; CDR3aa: CASSSRGREIHDEQYF; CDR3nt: TGTGCCAGCAGTTCCCGTGGTAGGGAGATTCACGACGAGCAGTACTTC
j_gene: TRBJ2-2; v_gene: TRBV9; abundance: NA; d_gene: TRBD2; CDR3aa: CASSEGGLVSGELFF; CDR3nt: TGTGCCAGCAGCGAGGGGGGACTAGTTTCCGGGGAGCTGTTTTTT
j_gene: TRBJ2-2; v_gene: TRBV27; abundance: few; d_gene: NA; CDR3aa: CASSLSGGELFF; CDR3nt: TGTGCCAGCAGTTTATCGGGCGGGGAGCTGTTTTTT
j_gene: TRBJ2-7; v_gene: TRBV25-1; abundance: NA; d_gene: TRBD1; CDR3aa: CASSPRQGRSYEQYF; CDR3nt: TGTGCCAGCAGCCCCAGACAGGGACGATCCTACGAGCAGTACTTC
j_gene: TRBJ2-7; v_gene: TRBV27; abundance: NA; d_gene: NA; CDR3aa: CASSLNFFYEQYF; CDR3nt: TGTGCCAGCAGTTTAAACTTTTTCTACGAGCAGTACTTC
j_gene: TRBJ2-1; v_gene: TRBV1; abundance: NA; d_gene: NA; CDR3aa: CTSSQHSGRSDEQFF; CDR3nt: TGCACCAGCAGCCAACATAGCGGGAGAAGCGATGAGCAGTTCTTC
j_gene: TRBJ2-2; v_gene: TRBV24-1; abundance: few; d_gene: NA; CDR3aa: CATSDSSRVAGELFF; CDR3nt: TGTGCCACCAGTGATTCCTCCAGGGTCGCCGGGGAGCTGTTTTTT
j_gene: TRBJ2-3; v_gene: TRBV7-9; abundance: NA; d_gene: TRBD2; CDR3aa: CASSLVREGTDTQYF; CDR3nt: TGTGCCAGCAGCTTAGTACGGGAGGGCACAGATACGCAGTATTTT
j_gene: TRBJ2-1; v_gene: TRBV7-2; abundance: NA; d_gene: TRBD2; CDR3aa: CASSLTSGSGEQFF; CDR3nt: TGTGCCAGCAGCTTAACTAGCGGGAGTGGTGAGCAGTTCTTC
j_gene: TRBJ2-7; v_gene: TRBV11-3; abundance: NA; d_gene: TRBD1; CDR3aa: CASSPNRGSGEQYF; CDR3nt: TGTGCCAGCAGCCCAAACAGGGGATCAGGCGAGCAGTACTTC
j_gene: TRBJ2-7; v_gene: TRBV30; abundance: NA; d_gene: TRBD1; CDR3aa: CAWSRDRGYEQYF; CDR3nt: TGTGCCTGGAGTCGGGACAGGGGATACGAGCAGTACTTC
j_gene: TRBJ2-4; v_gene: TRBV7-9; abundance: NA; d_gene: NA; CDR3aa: CASSLVRGLAKNIQYF; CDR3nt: TGTGCCAGCAGCTTAGTAAGGGGACTAGCCAAAAACATTCAGTACTTC
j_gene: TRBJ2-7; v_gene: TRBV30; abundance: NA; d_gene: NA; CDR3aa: CAWSNEGGHYEQYF; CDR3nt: TGTGCCTGGAGTAATGAGGGGGGGCATTACGAGCAGTACTTC
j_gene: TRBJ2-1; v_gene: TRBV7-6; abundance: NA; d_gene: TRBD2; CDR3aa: CASSLAPSGPLSYNEQFF; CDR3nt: TGTGCCAGCAGCTTAGCTCCTAGCGGCCCACTCTCCTACAATGAGCAGTTCTTC
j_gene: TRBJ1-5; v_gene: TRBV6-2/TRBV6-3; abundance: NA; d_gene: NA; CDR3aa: CASSYSSTAGGNQPQHF; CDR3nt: TGTGCCAGCAGTTACTCGAGTACAGCCGGGGGCAATCAGCCCCAGCATTTT
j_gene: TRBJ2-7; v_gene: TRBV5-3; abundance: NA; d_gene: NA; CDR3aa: CARSHTIRATRSYEQYF; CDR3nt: TGTGCCAGAAGCCATACGATCAGGGCCACACGCTCCTACGAGCAGTACTTC
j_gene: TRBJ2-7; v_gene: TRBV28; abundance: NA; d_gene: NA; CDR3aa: CASRDDGRSYEQYF; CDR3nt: TGTGCCAGCAGGGACGACGGCCGCTCCTACGAGCAGTACTTC
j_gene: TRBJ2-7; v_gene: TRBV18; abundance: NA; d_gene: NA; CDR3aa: CASSPGGYEQYF; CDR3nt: TGTGCCAGCTCACCGGGGGGCTACGAGCAGTACTTC
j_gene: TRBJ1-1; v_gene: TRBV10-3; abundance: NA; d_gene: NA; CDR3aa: CAISDAGVDNTEAFF; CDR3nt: TGTGCCATCAGTGACGCAGGGGTTGATAACACTGAAGCTTTCTTT
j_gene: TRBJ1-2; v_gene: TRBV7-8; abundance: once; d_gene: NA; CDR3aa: CASSSRQDGYGYTF; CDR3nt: TGTGCCAGCAGCTCCAGACAGGATGGCTATGGCTACACCTTC
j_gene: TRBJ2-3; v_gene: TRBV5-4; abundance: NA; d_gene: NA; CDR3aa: CASSHQDTQYF; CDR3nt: TGTGCCAGCAGCCACCAAGATACGCAGTATTTT
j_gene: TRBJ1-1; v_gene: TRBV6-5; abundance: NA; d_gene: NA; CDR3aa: CASGRGQNTEAFF; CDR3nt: TGTGCCAGCGGAAGGGGACAGAACACTGAAGCTTTCTTT
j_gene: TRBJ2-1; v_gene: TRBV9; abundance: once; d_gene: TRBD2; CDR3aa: CASSVGELRELEQFF; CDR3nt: TGTGCCAGCAGCGTCGGGGAGTTGCGGGAGCTTGAGCAGTTCTTC
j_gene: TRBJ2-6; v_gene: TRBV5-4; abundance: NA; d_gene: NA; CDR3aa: CASSLSGVGGANVLTF; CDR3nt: TGTGCCAGCAGCTTGTCAGGGGTGGGAGGGGCCAACGTCCTGACTTTC
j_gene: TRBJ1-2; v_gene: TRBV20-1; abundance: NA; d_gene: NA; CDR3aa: CSASITEQGYGYTF; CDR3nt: TGCAGTGCTAGTATCACGGAACAGGGATACGGCTACACCTTC
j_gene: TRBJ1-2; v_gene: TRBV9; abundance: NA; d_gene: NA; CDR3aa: CASSRGPAAYTF; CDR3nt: TGTGCCAGCTCCCGGGGGCCGGCCGCCTACACCTTC
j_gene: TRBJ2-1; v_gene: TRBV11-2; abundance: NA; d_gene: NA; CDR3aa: CASSLPPGERNEQFF; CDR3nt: TGTGCCAGCAGCTTACCCCCGGGAGAACGAAATGAGCAGTTCTTC